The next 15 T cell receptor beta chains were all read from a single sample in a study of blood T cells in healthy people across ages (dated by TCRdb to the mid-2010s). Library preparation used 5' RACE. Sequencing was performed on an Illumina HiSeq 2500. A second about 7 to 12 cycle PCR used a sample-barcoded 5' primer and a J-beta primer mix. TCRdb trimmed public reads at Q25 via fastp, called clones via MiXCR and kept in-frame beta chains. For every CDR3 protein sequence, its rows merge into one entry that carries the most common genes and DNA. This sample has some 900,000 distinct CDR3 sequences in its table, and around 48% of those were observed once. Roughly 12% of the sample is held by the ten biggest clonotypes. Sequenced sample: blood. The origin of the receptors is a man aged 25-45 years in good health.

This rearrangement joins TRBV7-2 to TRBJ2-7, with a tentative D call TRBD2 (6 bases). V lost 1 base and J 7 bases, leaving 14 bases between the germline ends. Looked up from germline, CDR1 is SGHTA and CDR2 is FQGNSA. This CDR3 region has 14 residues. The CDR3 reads CASSLGGTLVEQYF. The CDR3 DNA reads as TGTGCCAGCAGCTTAGGCGGGACGTTGGTAGAGCAGTACTTC.

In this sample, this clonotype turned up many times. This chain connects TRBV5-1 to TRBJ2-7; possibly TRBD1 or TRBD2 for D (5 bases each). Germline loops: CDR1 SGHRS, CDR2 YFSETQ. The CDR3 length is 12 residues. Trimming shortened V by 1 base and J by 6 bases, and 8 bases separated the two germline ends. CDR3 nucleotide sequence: TGCGCCAGCAGCTTGAAGGGGAGCGAGCAGTACTTC. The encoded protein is CASSLKGSEQYF.

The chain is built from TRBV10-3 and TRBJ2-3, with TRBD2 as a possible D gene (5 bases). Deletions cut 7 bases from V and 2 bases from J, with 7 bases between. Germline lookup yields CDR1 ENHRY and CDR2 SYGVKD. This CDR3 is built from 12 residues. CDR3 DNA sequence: TGTGCCATCAACGGGGACACAGATACGCAGTATTTT. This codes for CAINGDTDTQYF.

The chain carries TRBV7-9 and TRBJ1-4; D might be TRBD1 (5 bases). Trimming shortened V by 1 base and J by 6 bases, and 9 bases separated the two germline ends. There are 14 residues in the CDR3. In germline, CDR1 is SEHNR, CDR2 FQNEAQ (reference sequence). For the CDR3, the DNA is TGTGCCAGCAGCTTAGGGGGGGAAGATGAAAAACTGTTTTTT. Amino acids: CASSLGGEDEKLFF.

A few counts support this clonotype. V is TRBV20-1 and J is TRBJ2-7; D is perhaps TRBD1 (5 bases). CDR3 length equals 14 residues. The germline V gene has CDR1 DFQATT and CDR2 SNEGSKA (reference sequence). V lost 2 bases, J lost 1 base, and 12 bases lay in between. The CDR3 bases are TGCAGTGCTAGATTGCGGACACTATCCTACGAGCAGTACTTC. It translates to CSARLRTLSYEQYF.

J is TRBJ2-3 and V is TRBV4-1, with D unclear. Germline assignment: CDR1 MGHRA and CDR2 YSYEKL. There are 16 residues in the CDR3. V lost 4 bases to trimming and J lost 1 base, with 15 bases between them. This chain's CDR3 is CASSPLWGSGTDTQYF. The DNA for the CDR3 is TGCGCCAGCAGCCCCCTTTGGGGATCCGGCACAGATACGCAGTATTTT.

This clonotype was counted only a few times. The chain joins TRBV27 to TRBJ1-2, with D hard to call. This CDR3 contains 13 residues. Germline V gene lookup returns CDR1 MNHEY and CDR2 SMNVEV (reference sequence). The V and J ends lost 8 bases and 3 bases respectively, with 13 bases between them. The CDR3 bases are TGTGCCAGCGCCGAGTCAAGACACTATGGCTACACCTTC. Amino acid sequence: CASAESRHYGYTF.

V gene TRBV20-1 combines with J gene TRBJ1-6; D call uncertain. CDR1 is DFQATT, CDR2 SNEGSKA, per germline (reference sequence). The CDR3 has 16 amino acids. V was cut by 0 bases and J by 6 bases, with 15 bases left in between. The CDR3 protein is CSARDITGFVNSPLHF. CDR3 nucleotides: TGCAGTGCTAGAGATATTACCGGGTTCGTTAATTCACCCCTCCACTTT.

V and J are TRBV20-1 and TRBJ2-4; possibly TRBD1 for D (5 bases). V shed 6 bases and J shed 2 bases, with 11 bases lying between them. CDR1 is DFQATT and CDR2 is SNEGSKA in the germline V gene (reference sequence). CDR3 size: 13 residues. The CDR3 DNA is TGCAGTGCAAAGACAGATTCCAAAAACATTCAGTACTTC. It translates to CSAKTDSKNIQYF.

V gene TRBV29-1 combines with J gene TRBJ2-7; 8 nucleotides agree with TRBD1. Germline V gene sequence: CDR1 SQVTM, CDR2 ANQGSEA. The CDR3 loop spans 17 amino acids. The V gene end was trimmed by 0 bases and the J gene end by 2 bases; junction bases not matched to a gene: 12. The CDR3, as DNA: TGCAGCGTTGAAGACGATACCCTCCAGACAGGGGCCTACGAGCAGTACTTC. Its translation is CSVEDDTLQTGAYEQYF.

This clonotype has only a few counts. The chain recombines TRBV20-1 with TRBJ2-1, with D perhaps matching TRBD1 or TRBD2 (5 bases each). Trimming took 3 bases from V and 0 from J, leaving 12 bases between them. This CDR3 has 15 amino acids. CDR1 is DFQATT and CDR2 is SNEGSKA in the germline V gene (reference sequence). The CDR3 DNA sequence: TGCAGTGCTAGTAAGGGGACGGGCTCCTACAATGAGCAGTTCTTC. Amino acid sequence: CSASKGTGSYNEQFF.

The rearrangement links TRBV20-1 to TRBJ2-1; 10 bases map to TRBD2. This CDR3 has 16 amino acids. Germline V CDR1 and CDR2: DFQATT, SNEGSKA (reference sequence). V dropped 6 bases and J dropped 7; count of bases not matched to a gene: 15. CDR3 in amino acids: CSARSSLAGVGNEQFF. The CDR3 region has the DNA TGCAGTGCGAGATCCTCCCTAGCGGGGGTAGGAAATGAGCAGTTCTTC.

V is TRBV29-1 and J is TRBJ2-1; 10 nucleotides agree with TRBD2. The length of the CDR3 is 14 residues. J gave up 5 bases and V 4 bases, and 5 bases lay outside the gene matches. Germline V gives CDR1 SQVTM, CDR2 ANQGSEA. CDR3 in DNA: TGCAGCGTTGGTCGGCTAGCGGGGGACAATGAGCAGTTCTTC. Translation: CSVGRLAGDNEQFF.

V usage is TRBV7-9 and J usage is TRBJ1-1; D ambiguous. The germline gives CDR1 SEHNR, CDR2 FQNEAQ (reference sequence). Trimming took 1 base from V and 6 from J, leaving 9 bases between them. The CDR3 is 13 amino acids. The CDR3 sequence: CASSLEVVAEAFF. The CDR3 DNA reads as TGTGCCAGCAGCTTAGAGGTAGTCGCTGAAGCTTTCTTT. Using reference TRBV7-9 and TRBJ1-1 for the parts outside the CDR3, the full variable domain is DTGVSQNPRHKITKRGQNVTFRCDPISEHNRLYWYRQTLGQGPEFLTYFQNEAQLEKSRLLSDRFSAERPKGSFSTLEIQRTEQGDSAMYLCASSLEVVAEAFFGQGTRLTVV.

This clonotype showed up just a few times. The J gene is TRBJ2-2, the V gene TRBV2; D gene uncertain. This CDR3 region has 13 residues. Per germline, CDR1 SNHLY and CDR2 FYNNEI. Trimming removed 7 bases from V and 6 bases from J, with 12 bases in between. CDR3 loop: CASKEIPPGELFF. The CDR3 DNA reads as TGTGCCAGCAAGGAGATCCCCCCCGGGGAGCTGTTTTTT.